Listed here is a single T cell receptor beta chain. The data were obtained in a study of blood T cell repertoires in COVID-19. Background on the study: COVID-19 samples from acute and convalescent phases originated in the United States, Italy and Spain. T cells, B-cell-depleted T cells, or PBMCs supplied cDNA or gDNA.

Data came from immunoSEQ multiplex PCR; TCRdb stores just in-frame clones and leaves some out. The data contain more than 110,000 clones, 80% to 85% of them seen just once; the ten biggest clones take up about 5.5%. Self-reported history from a screening survey and questionnaire set each donor's cohort. Germline assignment: CDR1 MDHEN and CDR2 SYDVKM. The CDR3 totals 15 residues. V lost 7 bases and J lost 1; bases outside the gene matches: 9. This chain connects TRBV28 to TRBJ1-1, with TRBD1 matching over 7 bases. This TCR came from a man aged 35-49 years with acute COVID-19. Specimen: PBMCs or T cells enriched from blood (not recorded which). The CDR3 nucleotides are TGTGCCAGCATCCGAGGGGACAGAGCGAACACTGAAGCTTTCTTT. This encodes CASIRGDRANTEAFF. The whole variable domain, remainder taken from reference TRBV28 and TRBJ1-1, is DVKVTQSSRYLVKRTGEKVFLECVQDMDHENMFWYRQDPGLGLRLIYFSYDVKMKEKGDIPEGYSVSREKKERFSLILESASTNQTSMYLCASIRGDRANTEAFFGQGTRLTVV.